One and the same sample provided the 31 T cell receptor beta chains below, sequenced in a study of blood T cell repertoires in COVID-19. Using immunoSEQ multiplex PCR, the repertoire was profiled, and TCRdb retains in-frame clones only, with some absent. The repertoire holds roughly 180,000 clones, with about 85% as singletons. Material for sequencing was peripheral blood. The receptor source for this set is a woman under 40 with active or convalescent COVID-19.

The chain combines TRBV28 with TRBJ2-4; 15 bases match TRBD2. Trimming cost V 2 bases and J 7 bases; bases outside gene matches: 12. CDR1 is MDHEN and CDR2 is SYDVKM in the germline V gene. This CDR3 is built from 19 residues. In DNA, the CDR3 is TGTGCCAGCAGTTTACCAGGACTAGCGGGAGGGCCGCGGAAGAACATTCAGTACTTC. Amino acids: CASSLPGLAGGPRKNIQYF. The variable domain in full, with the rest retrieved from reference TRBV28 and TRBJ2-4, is DVKVTQSSRYLVKRTGEKVFLECVQDMDHENMFWYRQDPGLGLRLIYFSYDVKMKEKGDIPEGYSVSREKKERFSLILESASTNQTSMYLCASSLPGLAGGPRKNIQYFGAGTRLSVL.

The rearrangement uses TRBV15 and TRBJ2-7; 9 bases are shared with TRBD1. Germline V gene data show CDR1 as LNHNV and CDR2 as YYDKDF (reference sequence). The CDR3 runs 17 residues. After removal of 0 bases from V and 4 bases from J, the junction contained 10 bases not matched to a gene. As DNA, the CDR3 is TGTGCCACCAGCAGAGATGCGGGGACAGGGACAGGTTACGAGCAGTACTTC. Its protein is CATSRDAGTGTGYEQYF.

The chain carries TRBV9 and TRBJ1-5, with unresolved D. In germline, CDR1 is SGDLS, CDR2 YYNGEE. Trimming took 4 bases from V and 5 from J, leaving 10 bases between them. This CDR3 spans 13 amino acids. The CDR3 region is CASSPNPDQPQHF. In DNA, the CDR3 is TGTGCCAGCAGCCCGAATCCGGATCAGCCCCAGCATTTT.

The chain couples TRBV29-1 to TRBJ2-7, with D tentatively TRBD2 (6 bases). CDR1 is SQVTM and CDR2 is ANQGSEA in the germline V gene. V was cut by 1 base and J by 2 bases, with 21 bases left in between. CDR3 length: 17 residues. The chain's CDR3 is CSVEGQLSGGSTYEQYF. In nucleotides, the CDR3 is TGCAGCGTTGAAGGCCAATTGTCTGGGGGGTCGACCTACGAGCAGTACTTC.

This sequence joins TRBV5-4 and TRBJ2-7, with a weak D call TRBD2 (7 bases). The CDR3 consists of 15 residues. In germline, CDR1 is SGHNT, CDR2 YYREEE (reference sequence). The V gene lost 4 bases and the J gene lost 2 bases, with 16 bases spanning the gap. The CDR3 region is CASSPGASGTYEQYF. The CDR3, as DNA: TGTGCCAGCAGCCCGGGGGCTAGCGGAACCTACGAGCAGTACTTC.

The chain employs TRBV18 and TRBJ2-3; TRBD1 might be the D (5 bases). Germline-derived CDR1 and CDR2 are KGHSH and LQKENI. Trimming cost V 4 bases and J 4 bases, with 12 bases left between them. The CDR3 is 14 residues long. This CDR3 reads CASSRAPGSDTQYF. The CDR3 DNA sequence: TGTGCCAGCTCACGAGCTCCAGGGTCAGATACGCAGTATTTT.

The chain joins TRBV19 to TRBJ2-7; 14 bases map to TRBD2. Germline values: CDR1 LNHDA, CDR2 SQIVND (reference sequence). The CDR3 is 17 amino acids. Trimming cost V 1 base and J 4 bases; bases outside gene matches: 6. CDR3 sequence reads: CASSIATSGGAPYEQYF. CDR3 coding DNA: TGTGCCAGTAGTATAGCGACTAGCGGGGGGGCTCCGTACGAGCAGTACTTC.

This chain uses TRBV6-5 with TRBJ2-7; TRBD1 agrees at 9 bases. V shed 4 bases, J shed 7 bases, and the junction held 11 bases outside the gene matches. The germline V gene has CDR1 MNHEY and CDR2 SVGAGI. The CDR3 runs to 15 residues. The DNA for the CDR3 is TGTGCCAGCAGTTTACAGGGGGCGTACGCCCAAGAGCAGTACTTC. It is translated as CASSLQGAYAQEQYF.

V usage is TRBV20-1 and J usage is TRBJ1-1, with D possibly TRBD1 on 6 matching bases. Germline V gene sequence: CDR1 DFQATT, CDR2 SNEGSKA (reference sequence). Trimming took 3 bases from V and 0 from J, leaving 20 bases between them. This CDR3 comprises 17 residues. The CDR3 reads CSASRDITGRMNTEAFF. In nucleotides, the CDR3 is TGCAGTGCTAGTCGGGACATAACCGGGAGGATGAACACTGAAGCTTTCTTT.

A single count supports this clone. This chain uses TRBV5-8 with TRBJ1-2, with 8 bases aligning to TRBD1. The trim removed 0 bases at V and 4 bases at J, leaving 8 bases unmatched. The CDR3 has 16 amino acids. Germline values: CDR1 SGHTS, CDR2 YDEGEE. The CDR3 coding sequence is TGTGCCAGCAGCTTGGCAGGGGGCGGGATCTCCTATGGCTACACCTTC. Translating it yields CASSLAGGGISYGYTF.

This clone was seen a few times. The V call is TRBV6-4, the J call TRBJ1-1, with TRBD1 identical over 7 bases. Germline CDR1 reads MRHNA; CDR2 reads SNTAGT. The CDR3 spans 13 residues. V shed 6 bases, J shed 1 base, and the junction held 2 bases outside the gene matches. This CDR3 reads CASRGTENTEAFF. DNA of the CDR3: TGTGCCAGCAGGGGGACAGAGAACACTGAAGCTTTCTTT.

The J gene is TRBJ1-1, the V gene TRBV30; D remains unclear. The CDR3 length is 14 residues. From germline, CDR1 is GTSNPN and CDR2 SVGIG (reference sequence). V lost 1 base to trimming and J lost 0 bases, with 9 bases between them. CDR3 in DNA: TGTGCCTGGAGTGGTGGACTCCTGAACACTGAAGCTTTCTTT. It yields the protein CAWSGGLLNTEAFF.

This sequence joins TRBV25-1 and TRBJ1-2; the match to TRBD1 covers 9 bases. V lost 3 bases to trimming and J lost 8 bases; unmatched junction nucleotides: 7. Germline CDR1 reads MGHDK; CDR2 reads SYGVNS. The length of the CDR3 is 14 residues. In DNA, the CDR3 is TGTGCCAGCAGTGAGTACAGGGGGCAGGACGGCTACACCTTC. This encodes CASSEYRGQDGYTF.

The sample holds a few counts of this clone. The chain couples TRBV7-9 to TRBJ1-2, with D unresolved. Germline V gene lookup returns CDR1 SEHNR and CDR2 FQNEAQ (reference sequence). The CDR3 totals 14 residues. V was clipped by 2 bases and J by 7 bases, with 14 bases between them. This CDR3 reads CASSLMAGDLGYTF. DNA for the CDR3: TGTGCCAGCAGCTTAATGGCAGGTGATCTTGGCTACACCTTC.

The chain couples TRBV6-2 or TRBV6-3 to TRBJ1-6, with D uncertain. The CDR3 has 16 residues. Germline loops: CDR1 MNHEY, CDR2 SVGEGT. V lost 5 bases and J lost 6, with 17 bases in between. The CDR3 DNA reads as TGTGCCAGCAGTCTTGGACGCGGCGGGCTTAATTCACCCCTCCACTTT. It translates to CASSLGRGGLNSPLHF.

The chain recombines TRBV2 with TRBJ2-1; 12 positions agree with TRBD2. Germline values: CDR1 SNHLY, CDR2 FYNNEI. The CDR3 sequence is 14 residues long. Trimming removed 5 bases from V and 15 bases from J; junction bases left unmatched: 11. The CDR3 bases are TGTGCCAGCAGTCAGACTAGCGGGAGATCGGGGGGGTTCTTC. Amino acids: CASSQTSGRSGGFF.

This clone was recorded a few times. CDR3 in DNA: TGTGCCAGCTCGCGGGAGCGCGACGAGCAGTACTTC. Translation gives CASSRERDEQYF. The chain uses TRBV7-9 and TRBJ2-7; 7 nucleotides align to TRBD2. Trimming took 8 bases from V and 5 from J; bases not matched to a gene: 6. In germline, CDR1 is SEHNR, CDR2 FQNEAQ (reference sequence). The CDR3 is 12 residues long.

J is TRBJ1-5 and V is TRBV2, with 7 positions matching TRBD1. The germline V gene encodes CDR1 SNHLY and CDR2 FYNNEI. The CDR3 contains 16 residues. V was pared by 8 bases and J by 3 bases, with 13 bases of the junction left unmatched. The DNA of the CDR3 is TGTGCCAGCGGCGATAGGAAGACAGGGAACAATCAGCCCCAGCATTTT. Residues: CASGDRKTGNNQPQHF. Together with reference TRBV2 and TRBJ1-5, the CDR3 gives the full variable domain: EPEVTQTPSHQVTQMGQEVILRCVPISNHLYFYWYRQILGQKVEFLVSFYNNEISEKSEIFDDQFSVERPDGSNFTLKIRSTKLEDSAMYFCASGDRKTGNNQPQHFGDGTRLSIL.

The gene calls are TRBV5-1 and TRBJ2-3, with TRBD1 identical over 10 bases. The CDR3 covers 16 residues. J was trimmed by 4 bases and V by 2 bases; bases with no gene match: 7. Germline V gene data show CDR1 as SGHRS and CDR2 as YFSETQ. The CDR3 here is CASSFNGQGGADTQYF. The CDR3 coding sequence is TGCGCCAGCAGCTTCAACGGACAGGGGGGAGCAGATACGCAGTATTTT.

The CDR3: CASRPGQRSDYGYTF. The CDR3 region has the DNA TGTGCCAGCAGACCCGGACAGCGCTCTGACTATGGCTACACCTTC. The rearrangement links TRBV28 to TRBJ1-2; possibly TRBD1 for D (6 bases). Per the germline V gene, CDR1 is MDHEN and CDR2 is SYDVKM. Deletions cut 6 bases from V and 3 bases from J, with 17 bases between. The CDR3 has 15 residues.

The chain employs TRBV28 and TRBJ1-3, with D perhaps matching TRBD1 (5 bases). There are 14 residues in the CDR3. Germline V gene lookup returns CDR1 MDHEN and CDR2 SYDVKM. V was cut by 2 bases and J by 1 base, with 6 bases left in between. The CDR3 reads CASSLRGSGNTIYF. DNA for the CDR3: TGTGCCAGCAGTTTAAGGGGATCTGGAAACACCATATATTTT.

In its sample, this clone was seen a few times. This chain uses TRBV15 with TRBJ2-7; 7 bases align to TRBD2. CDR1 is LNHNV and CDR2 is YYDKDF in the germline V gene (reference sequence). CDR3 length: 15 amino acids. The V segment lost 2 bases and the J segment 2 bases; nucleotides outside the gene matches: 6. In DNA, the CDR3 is TGTGCCACCAGCAGATCGACTAGCCCGACCTACGAGCAGTACTTC. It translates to CATSRSTSPTYEQYF.

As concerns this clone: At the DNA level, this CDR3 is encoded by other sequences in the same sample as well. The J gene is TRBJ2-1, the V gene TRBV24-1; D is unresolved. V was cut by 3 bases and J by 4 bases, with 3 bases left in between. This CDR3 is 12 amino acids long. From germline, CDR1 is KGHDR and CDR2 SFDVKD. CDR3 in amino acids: CATSDPYNEQFF. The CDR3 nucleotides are TGTGCCACCAGTGATCCTTACAATGAGCAGTTCTTC.

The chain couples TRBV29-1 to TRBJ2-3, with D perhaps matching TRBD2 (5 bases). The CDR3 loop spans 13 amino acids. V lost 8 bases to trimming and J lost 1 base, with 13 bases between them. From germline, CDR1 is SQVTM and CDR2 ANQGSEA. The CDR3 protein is CSSGSGGTDTQYF. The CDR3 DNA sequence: TGCAGCTCTGGGAGTGGGGGCACAGATACGCAGTATTTT.

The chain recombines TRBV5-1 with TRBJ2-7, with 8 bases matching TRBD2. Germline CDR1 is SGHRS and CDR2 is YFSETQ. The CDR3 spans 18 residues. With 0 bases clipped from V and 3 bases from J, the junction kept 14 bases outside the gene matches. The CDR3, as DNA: TGCGCCAGCAGCTTGGGAGCGGGAGTGGGTCAGAAGGGCTACGAGCAGTACTTC. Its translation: CASSLGAGVGQKGYEQYF.

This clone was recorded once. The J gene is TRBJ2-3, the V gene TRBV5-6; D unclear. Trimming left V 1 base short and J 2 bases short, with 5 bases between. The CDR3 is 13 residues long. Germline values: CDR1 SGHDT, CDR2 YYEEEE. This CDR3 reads CASSLFSTDTQYF. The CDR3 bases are TGTGCCAGCAGCTTGTTCTCCACAGATACGCAGTATTTT.

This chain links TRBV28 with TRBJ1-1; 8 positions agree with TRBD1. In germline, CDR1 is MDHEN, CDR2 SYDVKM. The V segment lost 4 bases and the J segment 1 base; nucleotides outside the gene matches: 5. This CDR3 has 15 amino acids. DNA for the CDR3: TGTGCCAGCAGTTCCTCCGGGACAGGGAACACTGAAGCTTTCTTT. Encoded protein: CASSSSGTGNTEAFF.

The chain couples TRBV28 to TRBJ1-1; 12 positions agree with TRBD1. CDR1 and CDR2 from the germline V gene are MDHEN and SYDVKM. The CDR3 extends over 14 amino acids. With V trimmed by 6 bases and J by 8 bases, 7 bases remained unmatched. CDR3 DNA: TGTGCCAGCAGATACCGGGACAGGGGGCTCGAAGCTTTCTTT. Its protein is CASRYRDRGLEAFF. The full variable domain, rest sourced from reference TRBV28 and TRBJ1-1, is DVKVTQSSRYLVKRTGEKVFLECVQDMDHENMFWYRQDPGLGLRLIYFSYDVKMKEKGDIPEGYSVSREKKERFSLILESASTNQTSMYLCASRYRDRGLEAFFGQGTRLTVV.

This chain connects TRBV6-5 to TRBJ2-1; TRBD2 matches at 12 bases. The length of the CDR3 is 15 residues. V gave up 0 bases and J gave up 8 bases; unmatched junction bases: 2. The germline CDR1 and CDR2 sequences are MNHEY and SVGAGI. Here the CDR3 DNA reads TGTGCCAGCAGTTACTCGGCTAGCGGGAGGGATGAGCAGTTCTTC. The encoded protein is CASSYSASGRDEQFF.

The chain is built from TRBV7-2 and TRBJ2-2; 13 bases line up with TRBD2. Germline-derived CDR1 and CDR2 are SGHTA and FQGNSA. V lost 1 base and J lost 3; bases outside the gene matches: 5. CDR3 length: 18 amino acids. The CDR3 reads CASSLVLAGGPDTGELFF. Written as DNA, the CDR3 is TGTGCCAGCAGCTTAGTACTAGCGGGAGGGCCGGACACCGGGGAGCTGTTTTTT.

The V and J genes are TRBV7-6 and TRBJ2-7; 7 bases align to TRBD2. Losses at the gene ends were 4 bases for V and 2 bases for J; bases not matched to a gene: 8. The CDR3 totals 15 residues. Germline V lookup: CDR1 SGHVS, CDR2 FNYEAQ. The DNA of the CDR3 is TGTGCCAGCAGCTATCAGGCTAGCGGTCCCTACGAGCAGTACTTC. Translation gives CASSYQASGPYEQYF.